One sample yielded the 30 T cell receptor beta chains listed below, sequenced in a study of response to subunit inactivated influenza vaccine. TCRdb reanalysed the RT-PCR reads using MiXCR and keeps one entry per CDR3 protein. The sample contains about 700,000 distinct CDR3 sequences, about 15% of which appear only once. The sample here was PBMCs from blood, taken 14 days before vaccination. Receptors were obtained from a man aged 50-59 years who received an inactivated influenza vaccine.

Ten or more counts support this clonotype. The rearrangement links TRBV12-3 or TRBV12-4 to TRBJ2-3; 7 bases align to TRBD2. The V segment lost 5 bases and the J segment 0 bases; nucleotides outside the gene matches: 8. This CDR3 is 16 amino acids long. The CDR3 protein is CASSPLSGASTDTQYF. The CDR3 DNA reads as TGTGCCAGCAGTCCGCTGAGCGGGGCTAGCACAGATACGCAGTATTTT.

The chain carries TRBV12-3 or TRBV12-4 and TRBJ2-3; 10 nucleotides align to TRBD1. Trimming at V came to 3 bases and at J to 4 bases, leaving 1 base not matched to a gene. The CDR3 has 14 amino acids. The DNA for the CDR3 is TGTGCCAGCAGTTTCGACAGGGGGCCAGATACGCAGTATTTT. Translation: CASSFDRGPDTQYF.

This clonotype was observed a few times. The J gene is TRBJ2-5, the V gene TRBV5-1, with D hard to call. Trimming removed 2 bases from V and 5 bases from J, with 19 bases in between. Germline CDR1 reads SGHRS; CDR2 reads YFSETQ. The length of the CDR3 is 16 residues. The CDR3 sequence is CASSLITGAMVETQYF. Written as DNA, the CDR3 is TGCGCCAGCAGCTTAATAACGGGTGCTATGGTGGAGACCCAGTACTTC.

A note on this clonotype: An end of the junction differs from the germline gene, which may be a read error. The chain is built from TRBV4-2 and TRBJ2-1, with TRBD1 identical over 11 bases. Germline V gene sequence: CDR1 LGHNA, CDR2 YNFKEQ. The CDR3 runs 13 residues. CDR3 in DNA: TGTGCCAGCAGCCAAGATTGGACAGGGGGCATACTCTTC. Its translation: CASSQDWTGGILF.

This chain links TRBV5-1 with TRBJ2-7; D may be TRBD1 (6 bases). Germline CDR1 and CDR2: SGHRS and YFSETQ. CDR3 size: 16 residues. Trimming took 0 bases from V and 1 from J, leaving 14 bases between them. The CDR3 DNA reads TGCGCCAGCAGCTTGGGGCTCCGGGACACATCCTACGAGCAGTACTTC. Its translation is CASSLGLRDTSYEQYF.

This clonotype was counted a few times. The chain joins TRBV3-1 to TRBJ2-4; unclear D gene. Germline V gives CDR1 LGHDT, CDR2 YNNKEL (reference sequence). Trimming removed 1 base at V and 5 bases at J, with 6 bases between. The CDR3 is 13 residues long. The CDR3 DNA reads TGTGCCAGCAGCCAAGGGGTGCAAAACATTCAGTACTTC. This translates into CASSQGVQNIQYF.

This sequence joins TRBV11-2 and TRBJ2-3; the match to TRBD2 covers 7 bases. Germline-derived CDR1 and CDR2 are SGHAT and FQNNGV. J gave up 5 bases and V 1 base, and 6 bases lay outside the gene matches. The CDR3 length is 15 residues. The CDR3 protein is CASSLAGGYIDTQYF. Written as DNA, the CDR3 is TGTGCCAGCAGCTTAGCGGGGGGATACATAGATACGCAGTATTTT.

The CDR3 DNA sequence: TGTGCCATCAGTGAGGGGGTAGCGGGATCTGAGCAGTTCTTC. Its protein product is CAISEGVAGSEQFF. The chain joins TRBV10-3 to TRBJ2-1; TRBD2 matches 8 bases. Per the germline V gene, CDR1 is ENHRY and CDR2 is SYGVKD. CDR3 length equals 14 residues. The junction had 6 bases not matched to a gene; V was cut back by 2 bases and J by 9 bases.

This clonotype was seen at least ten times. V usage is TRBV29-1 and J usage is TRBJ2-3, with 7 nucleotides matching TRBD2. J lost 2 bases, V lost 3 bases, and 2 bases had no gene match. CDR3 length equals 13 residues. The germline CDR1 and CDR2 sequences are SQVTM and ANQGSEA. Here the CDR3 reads CSVDGTNTDTQYF. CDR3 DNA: TGCAGCGTTGATGGGACTAACACAGATACGCAGTATTTT.

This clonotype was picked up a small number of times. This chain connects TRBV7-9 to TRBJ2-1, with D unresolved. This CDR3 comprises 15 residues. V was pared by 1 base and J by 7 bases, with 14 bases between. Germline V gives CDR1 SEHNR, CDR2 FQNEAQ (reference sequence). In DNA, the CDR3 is TGTGCCAGCAGCTTAGGCCGGCAGGCTTTTAATGAGCAGTTCTTC. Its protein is CASSLGRQAFNEQFF.

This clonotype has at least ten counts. CDR3 amino acids: CASSPQGKSNTEAFF. The CDR3 DNA reads as TGTGCCAGCAGTCCACAGGGGAAATCGAACACTGAAGCTTTCTTT. V and J are TRBV12-3 or TRBV12-4 and TRBJ1-1; TRBD1 matches 7 bases. V was clipped by 5 bases and J by 1 base; unmatched bases: 7. The CDR3 spans 15 residues.

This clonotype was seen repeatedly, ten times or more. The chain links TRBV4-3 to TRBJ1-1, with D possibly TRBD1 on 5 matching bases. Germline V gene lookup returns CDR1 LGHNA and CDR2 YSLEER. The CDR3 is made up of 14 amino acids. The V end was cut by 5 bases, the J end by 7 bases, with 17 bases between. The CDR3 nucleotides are TGCGCCAGCAGCTCCGGGGGGGGACGGGGTGAAGCTTTCTTT. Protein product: CASSSGGGRGEAFF.

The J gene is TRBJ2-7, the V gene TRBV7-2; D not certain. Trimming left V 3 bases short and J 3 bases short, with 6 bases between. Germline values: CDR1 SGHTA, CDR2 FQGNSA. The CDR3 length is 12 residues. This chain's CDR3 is CASSFADYEQYF. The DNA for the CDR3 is TGTGCCAGCAGCTTCGCCGACTACGAGCAGTACTTC.

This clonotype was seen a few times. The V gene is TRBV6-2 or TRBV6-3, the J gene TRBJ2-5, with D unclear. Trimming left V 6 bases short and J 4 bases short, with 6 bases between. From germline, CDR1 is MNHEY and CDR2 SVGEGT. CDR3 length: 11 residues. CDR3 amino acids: CASRRLETQYF. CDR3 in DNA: TGTGCCAGCAGACGGTTAGAGACCCAGTACTTC.

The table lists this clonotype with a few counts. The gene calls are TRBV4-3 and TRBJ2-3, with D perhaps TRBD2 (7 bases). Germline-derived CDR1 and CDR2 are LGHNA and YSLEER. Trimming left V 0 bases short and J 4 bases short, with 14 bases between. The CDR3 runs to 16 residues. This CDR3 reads CASSQDWGGSSDTQYF. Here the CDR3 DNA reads TGCGCCAGCAGCCAAGATTGGGGGGGCTCCTCAGATACGCAGTATTTT.

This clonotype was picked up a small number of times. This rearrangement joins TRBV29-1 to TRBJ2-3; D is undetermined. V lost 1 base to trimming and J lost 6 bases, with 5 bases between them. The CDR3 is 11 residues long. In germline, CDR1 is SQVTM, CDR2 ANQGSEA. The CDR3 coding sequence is TGCAGCGTTGAAGTTTTCGATACGCAGTATTTT. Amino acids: CSVEVFDTQYF.

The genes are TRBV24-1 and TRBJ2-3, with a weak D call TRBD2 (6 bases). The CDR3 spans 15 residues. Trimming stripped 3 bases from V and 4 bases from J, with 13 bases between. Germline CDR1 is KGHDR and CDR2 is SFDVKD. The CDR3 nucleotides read TGTGCCACCAGTGATGGCGGGATAGGTGCAGATACGCAGTATTTT. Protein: CATSDGGIGADTQYF.

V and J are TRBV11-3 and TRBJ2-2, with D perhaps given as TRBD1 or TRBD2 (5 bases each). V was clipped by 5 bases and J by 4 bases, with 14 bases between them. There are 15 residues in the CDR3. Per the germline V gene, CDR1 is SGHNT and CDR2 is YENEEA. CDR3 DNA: TGTGCCAGCAGCCCGGGGCAGGGATTCACCGGGGAGCTGTTTTTT. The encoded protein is CASSPGQGFTGELFF.

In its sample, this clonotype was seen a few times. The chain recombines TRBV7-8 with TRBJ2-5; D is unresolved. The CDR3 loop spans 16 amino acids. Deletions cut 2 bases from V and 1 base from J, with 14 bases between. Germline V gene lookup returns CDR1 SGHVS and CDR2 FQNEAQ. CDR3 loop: CASSLRVDETQETQYF. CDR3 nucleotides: TGTGCCAGCAGCTTAAGGGTCGACGAGACCCAAGAGACCCAGTACTTC.

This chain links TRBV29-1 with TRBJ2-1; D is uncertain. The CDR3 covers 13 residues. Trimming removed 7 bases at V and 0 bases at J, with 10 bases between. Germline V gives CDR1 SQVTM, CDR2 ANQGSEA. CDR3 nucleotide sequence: TGCAGCGCGTGCGATAGCTCCTACAATGAGCAGTTCTTC. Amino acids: CSACDSSYNEQFF.

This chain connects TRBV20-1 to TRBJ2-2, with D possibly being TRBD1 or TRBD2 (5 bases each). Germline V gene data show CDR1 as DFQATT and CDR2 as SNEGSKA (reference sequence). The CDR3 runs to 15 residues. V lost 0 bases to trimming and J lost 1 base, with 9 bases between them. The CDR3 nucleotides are TGCAGTGCTAGAGAACCGGGGCGGAACACCGGGGAGCTGTTTTTT. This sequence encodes CSAREPGRNTGELFF.

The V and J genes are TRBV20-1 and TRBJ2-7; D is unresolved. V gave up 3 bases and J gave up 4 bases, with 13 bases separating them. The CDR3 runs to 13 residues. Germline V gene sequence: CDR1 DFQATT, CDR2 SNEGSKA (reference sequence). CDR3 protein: CSARGSSPYEQYF. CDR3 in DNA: TGCAGTGCTAGGGGATCCAGCCCTTACGAGCAGTACTTC.

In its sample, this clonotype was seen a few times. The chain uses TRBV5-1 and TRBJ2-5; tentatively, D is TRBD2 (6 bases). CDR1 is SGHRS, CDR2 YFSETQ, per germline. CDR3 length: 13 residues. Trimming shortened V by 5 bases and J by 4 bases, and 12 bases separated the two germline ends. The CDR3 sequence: CASRSHGGETQYF. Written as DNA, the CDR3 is TGCGCCAGCAGGTCGCACGGGGGAGAGACCCAGTACTTC.

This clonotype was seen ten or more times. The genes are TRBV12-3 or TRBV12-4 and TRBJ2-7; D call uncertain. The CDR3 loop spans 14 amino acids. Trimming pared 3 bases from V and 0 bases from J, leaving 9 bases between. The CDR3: CASSFRRSSYEQYF. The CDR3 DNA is TGTGCCAGCAGTTTCCGCAGGAGCTCCTACGAGCAGTACTTC.

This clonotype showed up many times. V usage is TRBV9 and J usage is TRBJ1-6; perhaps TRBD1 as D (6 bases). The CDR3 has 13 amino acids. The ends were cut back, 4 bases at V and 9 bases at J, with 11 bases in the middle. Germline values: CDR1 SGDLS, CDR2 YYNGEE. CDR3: CASSSGGSSPLHF. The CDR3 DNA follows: TGTGCCAGCAGCTCCGGGGGCTCTTCACCCCTCCACTTT.

The CDR3 is CASSPGGGLGSEPQHF. Written as DNA, the CDR3 is TGTGCCAGCTCACCTGGCGGGGGTCTGGGTTCTGAGCCCCAGCATTTT. The chain joins TRBV18 to TRBJ1-5, with TRBD1 as a possible D gene (5 bases). This CDR3 is built from 16 residues. The V end lost 3 bases, the J end lost 8 bases, and 20 bases lay between the germline ends. Germline V gene data show CDR1 as KGHSH and CDR2 as LQKENI. The entire variable domain, with the rest obtained from reference TRBV18 and TRBJ1-5, is as follows: NAGVMQNPRHLVRRRGQEARLRCSPMKGHSHVYWYRQLPEEGLKFMVYLQKENIIDESGMPKERFSAEFPKEGPSILRIQQVVRGDSAAYFCASSPGGGLGSEPQHFGDGTRLSIL.

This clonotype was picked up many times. Written as DNA, the CDR3 is TGTGCCAGCAGCCCCCGGGTTCCTCCCGCGCAGTATTTT. Translated, it gives CASSPRVPPAQYF. The chain uses TRBV6-2 or TRBV6-3 and TRBJ2-3; no definite D call. The CDR3 spans 13 residues. Trimming took 6 bases from V and 10 from J, leaving 17 bases between them. Germline V gives CDR1 MNHEY, CDR2 SVGEGT.

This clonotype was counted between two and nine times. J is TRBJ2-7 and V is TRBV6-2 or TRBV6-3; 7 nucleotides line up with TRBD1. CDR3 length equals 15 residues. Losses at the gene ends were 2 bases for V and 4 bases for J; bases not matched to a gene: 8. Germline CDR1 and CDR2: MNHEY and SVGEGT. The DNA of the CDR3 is TGTGCCAGCAGTTACAATATCGACAGGGAGTACGAGCAGTACTTC. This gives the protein CASSYNIDREYEQYF.

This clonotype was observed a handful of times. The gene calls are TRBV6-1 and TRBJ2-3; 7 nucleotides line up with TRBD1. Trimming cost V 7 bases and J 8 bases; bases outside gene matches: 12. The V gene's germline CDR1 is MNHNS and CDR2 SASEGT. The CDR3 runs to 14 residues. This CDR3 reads CASIPQRAGGTQYF. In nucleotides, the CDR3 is TGTGCCAGCATCCCCCAAAGGGCAGGGGGTACGCAGTATTTT.

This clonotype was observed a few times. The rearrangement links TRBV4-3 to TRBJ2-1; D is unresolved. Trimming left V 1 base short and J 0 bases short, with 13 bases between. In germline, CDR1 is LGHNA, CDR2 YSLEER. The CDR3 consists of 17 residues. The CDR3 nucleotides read TGCGCCAGCAGCCAAGTATCGGACCGACTCTCCTACAATGAGCAGTTCTTC. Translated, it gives CASSQVSDRLSYNEQFF.